This T cell receptor (beta chain) emerged from a study of human T cells and chemical hapten exposure. On the study more broadly: Patients had diphenylcyclopropenone applied to the scalp weekly throughout the approximately 24-week study. Study-level points and caveats: Expanded TCR sets contained significantly more large CDR3 similarity clusters than controls.

Per the original methods: A typical sample had some 96,000 TCRs, with roughly 23,224 to 700,000 overall. One entry per CDR3 protein, called by TCRdb with MiXCR from the RACE reads. The V and J calls were determined by TCRdb, not by the authors. The sample carries some 89,000 distinct CDR3 sequences, 27% recorded once. As to time point: patch test 3, about 24 weeks after DPC sensitization. The treatment is: therapeutic diphenylcyclopropenone sensitization with weekly scalp DPC. The sample holds one count of this clonotype. Antigen: not known. This receptor was identified in a man aged 40-55 years with alopecia areata. Some clones in this sample may be carry-over from other donors' samples. This sample comprised whole blood, obtained in connection with sensitization to the hapten diphenylcyclopropenone (DPC).

The CDR3 protein is CASRATGGGAEAFF. Written as DNA, the CDR3 is TGTGCCAGCAGGGCGACAGGCGGAGGGGCTGAAGCTTTCTTT. This chain uses TRBV6-2 or TRBV6-3 with TRBJ1-1, with D perhaps matching TRBD1 (6 bases). The ends were cut back, 6 bases at V and 6 bases at J, with 17 bases in the middle. Germline V gives CDR1 MNHEY, CDR2 SVGEGT. The CDR3 has 14 residues.